This T cell receptor (beta chain) was sequenced for a study of T cells in AML relapse after transplant (dated by TCRdb to between 2018 and 2020). In terms of the full investigation: In this retrospective study, inhibitory receptor expression and TCR repertoires of bone marrow T cells were examined in patients given allogeneic HSCT for myeloid malignancy. TCR sequencing of unsorted bone marrow included three healthy donors, three patients in long-term complete remission, and three patients who were relapsing after HSCT. Results and caveats for the whole study, not just this receptor: The TCR repertoire comparisons were based on very few samples, with only three individuals in each group for unsorted bone marrow. Whatever the outcome, transplanted patients had skewed bone marrow repertoires, with the top 10 alpha clonotypes reaching approximately 35% in remission and roughly 39% in relapse, compared with 22% in healthy donors.

Library creation used PCR. A modified RACE PCR protocol, not multiplex PCR, was used to amplify TCR alpha and beta chains from RNA. An Illumina MiSeq was used to sequence the libraries, and raw reads were demultiplexed using sample-specific barcode combinations. Processing in the source paper ran as follows. MiXCR software was used to identify TCR clonotypes from the sequencing reads. TCRdb's own reprocessing of the public reads used fastp at Q25 and MiXCR and kept productive beta chains. Rows are unified per CDR3 protein, each entry keeping the most common DNA and genes. The authors' filters were not applied to this entry. The sample table holds 950 to 1,200 distinct CDR3 sequences, of which over 15% were seen once. The ten largest clones take up approximately 7% of the sample. For comparisons with patients, the control group was bone marrow taken from healthy donors. V loses 0 bases of germline sequence and J loses 0 bases, and the interval between the two ends is 8 bases. Reading the germline V gene gives CDR1 SGHAT and CDR2 FQNNGV. The CDR3 measures 15 amino acids from cysteine to phenylalanine. Only the CDR3 DNA stays, 45 bases, in frame from base 1.

Based on its abundance in the sample, this clonotype is medium-sized (0.01 to 0.1%). Its antigen is still unknown. No base quality values were provided; no much bigger clone lies one nucleotide off. The chain uses TRBV11-2 and TRBJ1-2, with no reliable assignment of the D segment. The sequenced sample was bone marrow. This clonotype was obtained from a human donor in good health. The nucleotide sequence is given as TGTGCCAGCAGCTTAGAGGGAAGCGCTAACTATGGCTACACCTTC. This translates into CASSLEGSANYGYTF. Outside the CDR3, residues come from the reference TRBV11-2 and TRBJ1-2 proteins, so the full variable domain is: EAGVAQSPRYKIIEKRQSVAFWCNPISGHATLYWYQQILGQGPKLLIQFQNNGVVDDSQLPKDRFSAERLKGVDSTLKIQPAKLEDSAVYLCASSLEGSANYGYTFGSGTRLTVV.